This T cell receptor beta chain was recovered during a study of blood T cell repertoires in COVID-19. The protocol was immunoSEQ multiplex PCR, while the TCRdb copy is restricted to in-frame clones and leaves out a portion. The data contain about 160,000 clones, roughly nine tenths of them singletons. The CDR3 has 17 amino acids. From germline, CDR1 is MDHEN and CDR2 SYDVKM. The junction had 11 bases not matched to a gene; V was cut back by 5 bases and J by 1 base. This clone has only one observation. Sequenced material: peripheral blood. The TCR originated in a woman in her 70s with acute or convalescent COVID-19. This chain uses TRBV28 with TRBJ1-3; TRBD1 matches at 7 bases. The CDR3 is CASSPPTGLTSGNTIYF. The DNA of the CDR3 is TGTGCCAGCAGTCCCCCGACAGGGCTTACTTCTGGAAACACCATATATTTT.